Listed below are T cell receptor beta chains from one sample, sequenced in a study of CD8 T cells in ankylosing spondylitis. TCRdb processed the 5' RACE reads anew with MiXCR; each CDR3 protein has one entry. The top ten clones hold more than 25% of a sample with about 33,000 distinct CDR3 sequences, 13% of them seen once. Sequenced sample: synovial fluid, either unsorted or a sorted T cell fraction (not recorded which). The receptors come from a male donor with ankylosing spondylitis. The CDR3 runs from the conserved cysteine through the conserved F or W. The order of the fields is V gene, J gene, clone size, D gene, CDR3 DNA, CDR3 protein. The D gene is left open where the match is weak. Clone size is stated in some rows and not others, as once, few, many or a class when expanded.

>TRBV5-1|TRBJ1-5|.|.
TGCGCCAGCAGCTTGGTGGGGAATCAGCCCCAGCATTTT
CASSLVGNQPQHF
>TRBV20-1|TRBJ1-1|many|.
TGCAGTGCTAGAGATGAGACGACGGACTACACTGAAGCTTTCTTT
CSARDETTDYTEAFF
>TRBV5-1|TRBJ1-1|few|.
TGCGCCAGCAGCTTCCAAGGGGAAGGGACTGAAGCTTTCTTT
CASSFQGEGTEAFF
>TRBV7-8|TRBJ2-7|few|.
TGTGCCAGCAGCTTAGCGTATCGGCTAGAGCAGTACTTC
CASSLAYRLEQYF
>TRBV16|TRBJ2-1|.|.
TGTGCCAGCAGCCAGGGACAAAATGAGCAGTTCTTC
CASSQGQNEQFF
>TRBV5-1|TRBJ2-7|many|TRBD1
TGCGCCAGCAGCCCCGGGACAGGGGGCTACGAGCAGTACTTC
CASSPGTGGYEQYF
>TRBV2|TRBJ2-1|.|.
TGTGCCAGCAGTGATAACAGGGAGCAGTTCTTC
CASSDNREQFF
>TRBV12-3/TRBV12-4|TRBJ2-3|many|.
TGTGCCAGCAGTTTAGGTCCGGGCACAGATACGCAGTATTTT
CASSLGPGTDTQYF
>TRBV12-3/TRBV12-4|TRBJ2-7|many|.
TGTGCCAGCAGTCCCCGTATGTACGAGCAGTACTTC
CASSPRMYEQYF
>TRBV7-9|TRBJ2-7|many|TRBD2
TGTGCCAGCAGCTTCGCTAGCGGGGACTACGAGCAGTACTTC
CASSFASGDYEQYF
>TRBV7-2|TRBJ1-5|few|.
TGTGCCAGCAGCTCCTCGGGGCGCCGGTATCAGCCCCAGCATTTT
CASSSSGRRYQPQHF
>TRBV6-2/TRBV6-3|TRBJ2-1|few|.
TGTGCCAGCAGTTATTTTCGGGGACACAATGAGCAGTTCTTC
CASSYFRGHNEQFF